This T cell receptor (beta chain) was identified in a study of CD4 T cells in relation to SARS-CoV-2 and coronaviruses. Overall study results and limits: Crossreactive clones expanded significantly less to SARS-CoV-2 than monoreactive clones. This crossreactivity analysis covered spike protein alone, no other viral proteins.

Naive and memory CD4+ T cell DNA was deep-sequenced without culture. Produced via immunoSEQ multiplex PCR; TCRdb's table is partial and in-frame only. The data show 65,000 or so clones, over 80% seen once. The CDR3 sequence is 12 residues long. Between the trimmed V and J ends, which lost 4 bases and 4 bases, there was a span of 9 bases. This clone was found once. Its antigen remains unknown. CD4+ T cells from unexposed donors were obtained before the COVID-19 pandemic (2011-2018). Naive and memory CD4+ T cells came from enriched cryopreserved PBMCs. The gene calls are TRBV5-3 and TRBJ2-7; D gene unclear. TRBV5-3 is reported as an ORF; its role is uncertain. Sequenced: memory CD4+ T cells from PBMCs. The receptor was isolated from a human donor in good health. The chain's CDR3 is CARSLGKYEQYF. CDR3 nucleotides: TGTGCCAGAAGCCTGGGAAAGTACGAGCAGTACTTC.